The 18 T cell receptor beta chains below all came from one sample that was sequenced in a study of T cells in Graves' hyperthyroidism and ophthalmopathy. Amplification yielded TCR beta CDR3 regions, with RNA transcripts as the source. First-round RT-PCR with HTBI primers amplified the TCR CDR3 region. TCRdb reanalysed the multiplex PCR reads using MiXCR and keeps one entry per CDR3 protein. The sample gives more than 500,000 distinct CDR3 sequences, around 15% of which show up once; about 31% is in the top ten. Sequenced input: blood. Receptors originate from a woman aged 25 to 45 with Graves' ophthalmopathy.

This clonotype was counted between two and nine times. This chain joins TRBV7-9 and TRBJ2-7; no firm D call. The V end was cut by 1 base, the J end by 3 bases, with 7 bases between. CDR3 length equals 13 residues. Per the germline V gene, CDR1 is SEHNR and CDR2 is FQNEAQ (reference sequence). The DNA for the CDR3 is TGTGCCAGCAGCTTAGTTCTGAGCTACGAGCAGTACTTC. This sequence encodes CASSLVLSYEQYF.

This clonotype was recorded a few times. The chain has TRBV4-1 and TRBJ2-1; D is undetermined. Germline lookup yields CDR1 MGHRA and CDR2 YSYEKL. The CDR3 has 15 residues. Trimming left V 2 bases short and J 8 bases short, with 16 bases between. As DNA, the CDR3 is TGCGCCAGCAGCCAAATCGGAAAAATTATGGATGAGCAGTTCTTC. Its protein product is CASSQIGKIMDEQFF.

The chain is built from TRBV20-1 and TRBJ2-7; D is possibly TRBD2 (5 bases). CDR3 size: 16 residues. Germline V CDR1 and CDR2: DFQATT, SNEGSKA (reference sequence). Deletions cut 0 bases from V and 1 base from J, with 16 bases between. The CDR3 nucleotides are TGCAGTGCTAGAGATAAACGGCGCGGGTCATCCTACGAGCAGTACTTC. It specifies CSARDKRRGSSYEQYF.

The chain employs TRBV7-9 and TRBJ1-4, with 8 nucleotides matching TRBD1. V lost 6 bases, J lost 7 bases, and 7 bases stayed unmatched. Germline CDR1 reads SEHNR; CDR2 reads FQNEAQ (reference sequence). The CDR3 sequence is 14 residues long. The CDR3 region is CASSLRTGIEKLFF. CDR3 sequence (DNA): TGTGCCAGCAGTCTCAGGACAGGGATTGAAAAACTGTTTTTT.

This clonotype was recorded at least ten times. The V and J genes are TRBV29-1 and TRBJ2-1; D might be TRBD1 or TRBD2, each matching 6 bases. Deletions cut 4 bases from V and 9 bases from J, with 16 bases between. This CDR3 contains 13 residues. Germline values: CDR1 SQVTM, CDR2 ANQGSEA. The CDR3, as DNA: TGCAGCGTTGTTCCACTAGGGGGAGGTGAGCAGTTCTTC. Translated: CSVVPLGGGEQFF.

The sample holds many counts of this clonotype. The rearrangement joins TRBV28 to TRBJ2-7, with D possibly being TRBD2 (5 bases). Germline V gene sequence: CDR1 MDHEN, CDR2 SYDVKM. The CDR3 sequence is 13 residues long. With 2 bases removed from V and 7 bases from J, the gap between germline ends came to 12 bases. Here the CDR3 DNA reads TGTGCCAGCAGTTTACCAAGGACGGGAGAGCAGTACTTC. This encodes CASSLPRTGEQYF.

The chain employs TRBV4-2 and TRBJ1-4, with D perhaps TRBD1 (5 bases). The CDR3 runs 17 residues. Germline CDR1 reads LGHNA; CDR2 reads YNFKEQ. The ends were cut back, 1 base at V and 4 bases at J, with 16 bases in the middle. CDR3 in DNA: TGTGCCAGCAGCCAAGTGGGGCAGGGTGGCCTTAATGAAAAACTGTTTTTT. Its protein is CASSQVGQGGLNEKLFF.

This clonotype was seen many times. The V gene is TRBV12-5, the J gene TRBJ2-1; 7 bases align to TRBD1. Germline lookup yields CDR1 LGHNT and CDR2 FRNRAP. The CDR3 runs 15 residues. The V and J ends lost 5 bases and 3 bases, in that order; junction bases with no gene match: 7. CDR3 sequence: CASGPTGQSYNEQFF. CDR3 in DNA: TGTGCTAGTGGTCCCACGGGACAGAGCTACAATGAGCAGTTCTTC.

This clonotype was found many times. CDR3 nucleotide sequence: TGTGCCAGCAGTTTAGTAGCGGGAGGCTACGAGCAGTACTTC. This codes for CASSLVAGGYEQYF. J is TRBJ2-7 and V is TRBV27; 10 bases are a match to TRBD2. Germline CDR1 MNHEY, CDR2 SMNVEV (reference sequence). The J segment lost 3 bases and the V segment lost 2 bases, leaving 1 base of the junction unmatched. The CDR3 consists of 14 residues.

This clonotype was found many times. The rearrangement uses TRBV18 and TRBJ1-5; 7 bases align to TRBD1. V trimming: 1 base; J trimming: 4 bases; junction bases outside the gene matches: 7. The CDR3 contains 16 residues. Germline CDR1 KGHSH, CDR2 LQKENI. CDR3 sequence (DNA): TGTGCCAGCTCACCACTGGGACAGCTATCGAATCAGCCCCAGCATTTT. It is translated as CASSPLGQLSNQPQHF.

This clonotype was seen a handful of times. Mismatch with germline at one junction end may stem from a read error. This sequence joins TRBV30 and TRBJ2-1; the D gene is possibly TRBD2 (6 bases). This CDR3 comprises 18 residues. Per the germline V gene, CDR1 is GTSNPN and CDR2 is SVGIG (reference sequence). The CDR3 region has the DNA TGTGCCAGCAGCTTGGAACGTTTCCGGGAGAGCTCCTACAATGAGCAGTCCTTC. This translates into CASSLERFRESSYNEQSF. Supplemented by reference TRBV30 and TRBJ2-1, the full variable domain reads SQTIHQWPATLVQPVGSPLSLECTVEGTSNPNLYWYRQAAGRGLQLLFYSVGIGQISSEVPQNLSASRPQDRQFILSSKKLLLSDSGFYLCASSLERFRESSYNEQSFGPGTRLTVL.

This chain uses TRBV6-5 with TRBJ1-6; D may be TRBD1 (6 bases). The germline V gene has CDR1 MNHEY and CDR2 SVGAGI. The CDR3 runs 15 residues. V was shortened by 0 bases and J by 8 bases, with 11 bases between the two germline ends. CDR3 protein: CASSYSGSGDSPLHF. In nucleotides, the CDR3 is TGTGCCAGCAGTTACTCCGGGTCAGGGGATTCACCCCTCCACTTT.

In this sample, this clonotype turned up many times. This sequence joins TRBV3-1 and TRBJ2-2; D not certain. The V and J ends lost 8 bases and 6 bases respectively, with 7 bases between them. The germline V gene has CDR1 LGHDT and CDR2 YNNKEL (reference sequence). The CDR3 is 11 amino acids. CDR3 protein: CASELAGELFF. CDR3 coding DNA: TGTGCCAGCGAGCTTGCCGGGGAGCTGTTTTTT. Full variable domain (missing parts from reference TRBV3-1 and TRBJ2-2): DTAVSQTPKYLVTQMGNDKSIKCEQNLGHDTMYWYKQDSKKFLKIMFSYNNKELIINETVPNRFSPKSPDKAHLNLHINSLELGDSAVYFCASELAGELFFGEGSRLTVL.

This chain links TRBV4-3 with TRBJ1-6; 9 positions agree with TRBD1. CDR1 and CDR2 (germline): LGHNA, YSLEER. This CDR3 comprises 18 residues. Unmatched junction bases numbered 12, after V lost 3 bases and J lost 6 bases. The CDR3 spells CASSQGLGQGAANSPLHF. As DNA, the CDR3 is TGCGCCAGCAGCCAGGGACTGGGACAGGGAGCGGCTAATTCACCCCTCCACTTT.

There are many counts of this clonotype. This chain links TRBV24-1 with TRBJ2-5, with D perhaps TRBD2 (6 bases). V lost 2 bases to trimming and J lost 5 bases, with 17 bases between them. Germline V gene sequence: CDR1 KGHDR, CDR2 SFDVKD. The CDR3 contains 16 residues. The CDR3 nucleotides read TGTGCCACCAGTGATTATGGAAGCGGAGGGGAGGAGACCCAGTACTTC. It is translated as CATSDYGSGGEETQYF.

This clonotype was counted many times. The CDR3 here is CAWSGTSGMSSYNEQFF. CDR3 coding DNA: TGTGCCTGGAGTGGAACTAGCGGAATGAGCTCCTACAATGAGCAGTTCTTC. The chain links TRBV30 to TRBJ2-1; 8 positions match TRBD2. Germline V gene data show CDR1 as GTSNPN and CDR2 as SVGIG (reference sequence). V shed 1 base and J 0 bases; nucleotides not matched to a gene: 8. The CDR3 extends over 17 amino acids.

This clonotype was counted at least ten times. The chain joins TRBV2 to TRBJ2-1; 12 nucleotides match TRBD2. The CDR3 extends over 15 amino acids. V lost 6 bases and J lost 5; bases outside the gene matches: 5. Germline V gene data show CDR1 as SNHLY and CDR2 as FYNNEI. The CDR3 DNA reads TGTGCCAGCAGGACTAGCGGGAGACAGAACAATGAGCAGTTCTTC. Its protein is CASRTSGRQNNEQFF.

Only a few counts were recorded for this clonotype. This may arise from a read error, as a much more abundant clone is one base away. J is TRBJ2-2 and V is TRBV28; 7 bases line up with TRBD1. Looked up from germline, CDR1 is MDHEN and CDR2 is SYDVKM. This CDR3 has 14 amino acids. CDR3 DNA sequence: TGTGTCAGCAGTTCTACAGGGGACACCGGGGAGCTGTTTTTT. It translates to CVSSSTGDTGELFF.